Presented here are 11 T cell receptor beta chains from one specimen sequenced in a study of blood T cell repertoires in COVID-19. Only in-frame clones appear in the TCRdb table, and some are missing; sequencing was by immunoSEQ multiplex PCR. The repertoire holds hundreds of thousands of clones, with about 87% as singletons. Sequences were obtained from peripheral blood. Receptors originate from a man between 65 and 85 years old with acute or convalescent COVID-19.

The chain carries TRBV7-2 and TRBJ2-5; 8 bases map to TRBD2. This CDR3 contains 17 residues. Per the germline V gene, CDR1 is SGHTA and CDR2 is FQGNSA. The junction had 11 bases not matched to a gene; V was cut back by 1 base and J by 4 bases. CDR3 DNA: TGTGCCAGCAGCTTAGGGGGGAGCGGGGGACCGAGAGAGACCCAGTACTTC. Protein sequence: CASSLGGSGGPRETQYF.

This rearrangement joins TRBV5-8 to TRBJ2-3; unclear D gene. This CDR3 region has 12 residues. V was trimmed by 2 bases and J by 7 bases, leaving 8 bases between them. The germline V gene encodes CDR1 SGHTS and CDR2 YDEGEE. The CDR3 loop is CASSLVGYTQYF. The CDR3 DNA sequence: TGTGCCAGCAGCTTAGTTGGCTATACGCAGTATTTT.

The rearrangement uses TRBV7-3 and TRBJ2-5, with D tentatively TRBD2 (7 bases). This CDR3 contains 14 residues. In germline, CDR1 is SGHTA, CDR2 FQGTGA. Trimming took off 3 bases at V and 5 bases at J, with 13 bases between the two ends. The CDR3 nucleotides read TGTGCCAGCAGCTTGTCTCGGGGGGCGGAGACCCAGTACTTC. It yields the protein CASSLSRGAETQYF.

The count of this clone is one. This chain connects TRBV5-1 to TRBJ2-3; no definite D call. This CDR3 is 16 amino acids long. V was shortened by 4 bases and J by 2 bases, with 17 bases between the two germline ends. Germline V gene data show CDR1 as SGHRS and CDR2 as YFSETQ. The CDR3 is CASSPGRLSPTDTQYF. The CDR3 coding sequence is TGCGCCAGCAGCCCTGGCCGACTCTCCCCCACAGATACGCAGTATTTT.

CDR3: CASSYSGGQRGYTF. DNA for the CDR3: TGTGCCAGCAGTTACTCGGGAGGGCAGAGGGGCTACACCTTC. The V call is TRBV6-5, the J call TRBJ1-2, with D unresolved. V dropped 0 bases and J dropped 8 bases, with 13 bases sitting between them. This CDR3 contains 14 residues. Germline values: CDR1 MNHEY, CDR2 SVGAGI.

This clone was seen once. The chain combines TRBV11-2 with TRBJ1-2, with no clear D. The CDR3 is made up of 14 amino acids. The ends were cut back, 1 base at V and 4 bases at J, with 10 bases in the middle. Germline V gene lookup returns CDR1 SGHAT and CDR2 FQNNGV. CDR3 protein: CASSLGSRVYGYTF. As DNA, the CDR3 is TGTGCCAGCAGCTTAGGATCGCGGGTCTATGGCTACACCTTC.

The chain links TRBV18 to TRBJ2-3, with D possibly matching TRBD2 (6 bases). Looked up from germline, CDR1 is KGHSH and CDR2 is LQKENI. CDR3 length equals 14 residues. V shed 6 bases and J shed 2 bases, with 12 bases lying between them. In nucleotides, the CDR3 is TGTGCCAGCTCCCCTAGGACTAACACAGATACGCAGTATTTT. Encoded protein: CASSPRTNTDTQYF. Using reference TRBV18 and TRBJ2-3 for the parts outside the CDR3, the full variable domain is NAGVMQNPRHLVRRRGQEARLRCSPMKGHSHVYWYRQLPEEGLKFMVYLQKENIIDESGMPKERFSAEFPKEGPSILRIQQVVRGDSAAYFCASSPRTNTDTQYFGPGTRLTVL.

The CDR3 nucleotides read TGTGCCAGCAGTTCTCCACCCTCTACCGGGACATGGAACCAGGAGCAGTACTTC. Translation gives CASSSPPSTGTWNQEQYF. The chain employs TRBV6-2 or TRBV6-3 and TRBJ2-7; D is possibly TRBD1 (6 bases). V was clipped by 4 bases and J by 7 bases, with 29 bases between them. The CDR3 extends over 18 amino acids. Germline V gives CDR1 MNHEY, CDR2 SVGEGT.

The chain links TRBV4-3 to TRBJ2-3; possibly TRBD2 for D (5 bases). Germline V gene sequence: CDR1 LGHNA, CDR2 YSLEER. Trimming left V 1 base short and J 4 bases short, with 15 bases between. The CDR3 spans 16 residues. CDR3 loop: CASSQGPEAGADTQYF. The DNA of the CDR3 is TGCGCCAGCAGCCAAGGCCCCGAAGCCGGGGCAGATACGCAGTATTTT.

The chain uses TRBV9 and TRBJ2-1, with 8 bases matching TRBD1. Germline CDR1 is SGDLS and CDR2 is YYNGEE. The length of the CDR3 is 16 residues. Germline trimming cut 0 bases from V and 1 base from J; bases unmatched to any gene: 3. CDR3 loop: CASSVGDRPSYNEQFF. In DNA, the CDR3 is TGTGCCAGCAGCGTAGGGGACAGGCCTTCCTACAATGAGCAGTTCTTC. The variable domain in full, with the rest retrieved from reference TRBV9 and TRBJ2-1, is DSGVTQTPKHLITATGQRVTLRCSPRSGDLSVYWYQQSLDQGLQFLIQYYNGEERAKGNILERFSAQQFPDLHSELNLSSLELGDSALYFCASSVGDRPSYNEQFFGPGTRLTVL.

The V and J genes are TRBV29-1 and TRBJ1-1, with a possible D match to TRBD1 (5 bases). V lost 5 bases and J lost 1, with 17 bases in between. Germline values: CDR1 SQVTM, CDR2 ANQGSEA. This CDR3 contains 15 residues. CDR3 in amino acids: CSVSGPGTGNTEAFF. The CDR3 DNA reads as TGCAGCGTTAGCGGACCCGGGACTGGGAACACTGAAGCTTTCTTT. The full variable domain, rest sourced from reference TRBV29-1 and TRBJ1-1, is SAVISQKPSRDICQRGTSLTIQCQVDSQVTMMFWYRQQPGQSLTLIATANQGSEATYESGFVIDKFPISRPNLTFSTLTVSNMSPEDSSIYLCSVSGPGTGNTEAFFGQGTRLTVV.